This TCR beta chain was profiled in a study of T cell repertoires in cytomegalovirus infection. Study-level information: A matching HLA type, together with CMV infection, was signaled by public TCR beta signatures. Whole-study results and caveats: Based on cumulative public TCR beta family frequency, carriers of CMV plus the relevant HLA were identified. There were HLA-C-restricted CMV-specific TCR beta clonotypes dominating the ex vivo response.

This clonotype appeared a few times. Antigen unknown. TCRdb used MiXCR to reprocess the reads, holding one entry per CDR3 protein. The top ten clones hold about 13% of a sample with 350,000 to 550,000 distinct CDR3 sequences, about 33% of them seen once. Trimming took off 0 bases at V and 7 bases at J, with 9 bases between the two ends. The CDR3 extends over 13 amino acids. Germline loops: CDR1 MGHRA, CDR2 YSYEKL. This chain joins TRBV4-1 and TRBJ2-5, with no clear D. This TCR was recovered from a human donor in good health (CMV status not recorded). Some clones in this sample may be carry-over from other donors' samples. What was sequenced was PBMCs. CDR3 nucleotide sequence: TGCGCCAGCAGCCAAGAATGGGGATGGACCCAGTACTTC. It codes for CASSQEWGWTQYF.